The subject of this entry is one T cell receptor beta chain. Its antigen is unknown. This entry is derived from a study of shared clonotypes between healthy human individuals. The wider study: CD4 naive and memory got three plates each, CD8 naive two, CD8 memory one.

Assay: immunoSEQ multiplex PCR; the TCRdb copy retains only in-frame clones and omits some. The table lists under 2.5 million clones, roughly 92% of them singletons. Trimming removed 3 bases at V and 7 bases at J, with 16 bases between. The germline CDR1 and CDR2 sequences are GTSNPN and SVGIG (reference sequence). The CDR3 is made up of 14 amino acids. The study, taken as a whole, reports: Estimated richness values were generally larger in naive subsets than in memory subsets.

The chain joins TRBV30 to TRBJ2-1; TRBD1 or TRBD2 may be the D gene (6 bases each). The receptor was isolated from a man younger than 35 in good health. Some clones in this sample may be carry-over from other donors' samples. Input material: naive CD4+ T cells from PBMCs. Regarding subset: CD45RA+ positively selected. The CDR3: CAWRPTGGGNEQFF. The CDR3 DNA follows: TGTGCCTGGAGGCCCACAGGAGGGGGGAATGAGCAGTTCTTC.